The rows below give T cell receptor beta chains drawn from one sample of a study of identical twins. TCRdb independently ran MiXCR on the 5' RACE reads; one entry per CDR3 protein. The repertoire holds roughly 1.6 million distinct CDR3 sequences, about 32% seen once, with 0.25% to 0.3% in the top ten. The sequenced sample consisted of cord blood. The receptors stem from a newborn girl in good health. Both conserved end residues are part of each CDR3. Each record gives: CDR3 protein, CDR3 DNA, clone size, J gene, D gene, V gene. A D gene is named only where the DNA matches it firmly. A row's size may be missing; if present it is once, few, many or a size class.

CASSEAPGQGLNTGELFF TGTGCCAGCAGTGAAGCGCCCGGACAGGGGCTAAACACCGGGGAGCTGTTTTTT - TRBJ2-2 TRBD1 TRBV2
CASSQARQWEVNTEAFF TGCGCCAGCAGCCAAGCTCGCCAATGGGAGGTGAACACTGAAGCTTTCTTT - TRBJ1-1 - TRBV4-1
CASSLLFGRGETQYF TGCGCCAGCAGCTTGCTCTTCGGTAGGGGGGAGACCCAGTACTTC - TRBJ2-5 - TRBV5-1
CASSEGDRRTEAFF TGTGCCAGCAGTGAGGGGGACAGAAGGACTGAAGCTTTCTTT - TRBJ1-1 TRBD1 TRBV6-1
CASSQETSGRREQYF TGTGCCAGCAGCCAAGAGACTAGCGGGAGAAGGGAGCAGTACTTC - TRBJ2-7 TRBD2 TRBV4-2
CASISKEGGHTEAFF TGTGCCAGCATCTCTAAGGAGGGGGGGCACACTGAAGCTTTCTTT - TRBJ1-1 - TRBV21-1
CASSEGFNSGNTIYF TGTGCCAGCAGTGAAGGGTTCAACTCTGGAAACACCATATATTTT - TRBJ1-3 - TRBV7-2
CASSLAETGKLFF TGTGCCAGCAGCTTAGCGGAAACAGGCAAACTGTTTTTT - TRBJ1-4 - TRBV7-6
CTALQGMYTEAFF TGCACCGCTTTACAGGGGATGTACACTGAAGCTTTCTTT few TRBJ1-1 TRBD1 TRBV29-1
CASSVSPYSSQPQHF TGTGCCAGCAGTGTCAGCCCGTATAGCAGTCAGCCCCAGCATTTT - TRBJ1-5 - TRBV6-1
CASSHPGQGREKLFF TGTGCCAGCAGCCACCCCGGACAGGGGAGAGAAAAACTGTTTTTT few TRBJ1-4 TRBD1 TRBV4-2
CASGLDSYNEQYF TGTGCCAGCGGCCTAGATTCTTACAATGAGCAGTACTTC - TRBJ2-7 - TRBV3-1
CASHPGGLAGTYEQYF TGCGCCAGTCATCCTGGCGGACTAGCGGGTACCTACGAGCAGTACTTC - TRBJ2-7 TRBD2 TRBV5-1
CASSAGQVGAFF TGTGCCAGCAGTGCGGGACAGGTCGGAGCTTTCTTT few TRBJ1-1 TRBD1 TRBV25-1
CASSLFPSEAFF TGTGCCAGCAGCTTATTCCCGTCTGAAGCTTTCTTT few TRBJ1-1 - TRBV7-2
CASSQDYGHTSYEQYF TGTGCCAGCAGCCAAGATTACGGACATACGTCCTACGAGCAGTACTTC few TRBJ2-7 - TRBV3-1
CASSSSDRGNNNEQYF TGCGCCAGCAGCTCCAGTGACAGGGGGAATAACAATGAGCAGTACTTC - TRBJ2-7 TRBD1 TRBV5-1
CASSLGTSLFNEQYF TGTGCTAGCAGCTTAGGGACTAGCCTCTTCAATGAGCAGTACTTC - TRBJ2-7 TRBD2 TRBV7-7
CASSSLGSYGYTF TGTGCCAGCAGCTCGTTGGGGAGCTATGGCTACACCTTC - TRBJ1-2 - TRBV5-5
CASSEPSSGGPGEQYF TGCGCCAGCAGCGAACCCTCCAGCGGGGGGCCCGGTGAGCAGTACTTC - TRBJ2-5 TRBD2 TRBV5-1
CASSIGKNIQYF TGTGCCAGTAGTATTGGCAAAAACATTCAGTACTTC - TRBJ2-4 - TRBV19
CASSRQDRGNTEAFF TGTGCCAGCAGCAGACAGGACAGGGGGAACACTGAAGCTTTCTTT - TRBJ1-1 TRBD1 TRBV9
CASSFPSGGQYF TGTGCCAGCAGCTTTCCTAGCGGGGGGCAGTACTTC - TRBJ2-7 TRBD2 TRBV7-2
CASNSGPGLAYNEQFF TGTGCCAGCAACTCTGGGCCGGGACTTGCGTACAATGAGCAGTTCTTC once TRBJ2-1 - TRBV7-2
CATRSGTRLGEQYF TGTGCCACCCGATCCGGGACTAGATTAGGCGAGCAGTACTTC few TRBJ2-7 TRBD2 TRBV28
CASSVLGGPDTQYF TGTGCCAGCAGCGTACTCGGGGGGCCCGATACGCAGTATTTT - TRBJ2-3 - TRBV9
CASSLRRGGSYEQYF TGTGCCAGCAGTTTAAGGCGGGGGGGCTCCTACGAGCAGTACTTC many TRBJ2-7 TRBD2 TRBV12-3/TRBV12-4
CASTKALASYNEQFF TGTGCCAGCACTAAAGCGCTAGCGAGCTACAATGAGCAGTTCTTC few TRBJ2-1 - TRBV6-1
CASSLDVGGEQYF TGTGCCAGCAGCTTAGATGTGGGAGGGGAGCAGTACTTC - TRBJ2-7 TRBD2 TRBV11-2
CAISEADRGNEKLFF TGTGCCATCAGTGAGGCAGACAGGGGTAATGAAAAACTGTTTTTT few TRBJ1-4 TRBD1 TRBV10-3
CATSDSATDTQYF TGTGCCACCAGTGATTCAGCTACAGATACGCAGTATTTT few TRBJ2-3 - TRBV24-1
CSARTRERAFF TGCAGTGCTAGAACCAGGGAGAGAGCTTTCTTT - TRBJ1-1 - TRBV20-1
CASSEALSRVNNEQFF TGTGCCAGCAGTGAAGCGCTCAGTAGGGTAAACAATGAGCAGTTCTTC - TRBJ2-1 - TRBV2
CASSRNVGRESDYGYTF TGTGCCAGCAGCCGGAACGTTGGCAGGGAATCTGACTATGGCTACACCTTC few TRBJ1-2 - TRBV5-6
CASSRHTGEQYF TGCGCCAGCAGCCGACATACGGGAGAGCAGTACTTC - TRBJ2-7 - TRBV4-1
CASSLVVGEAFF TGCGCCAGCAGCTTGGTTGTAGGGGAAGCTTTCTTT few TRBJ1-1 - TRBV5-1
CAISETSSYNEQFF TGTGCCATCAGTGAGACTAGCTCCTACAATGAGCAGTTCTTC - TRBJ2-1 - TRBV10-3
CASSLETVTEAFF TGTGCCAGCAGCTTAGAGACAGTTACTGAAGCTTTCTTT few TRBJ1-1 - TRBV11-2
CASSHGNEQFF TGCGCCAGCAGCCATGGGAATGAGCAGTTCTTC many TRBJ2-1 - TRBV4-1